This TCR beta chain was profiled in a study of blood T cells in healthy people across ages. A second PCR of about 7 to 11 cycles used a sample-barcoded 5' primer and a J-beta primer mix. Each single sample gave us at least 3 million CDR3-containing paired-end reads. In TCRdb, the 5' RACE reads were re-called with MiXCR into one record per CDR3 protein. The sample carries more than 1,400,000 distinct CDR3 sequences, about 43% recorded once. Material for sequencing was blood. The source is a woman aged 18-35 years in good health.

CDR3 residues: CASSVEIHEQYF. CDR3 bases: TGTGCCAGCAGCGTAGAAATCCACGAGCAGTACTTC. V gene TRBV9 combines with J gene TRBJ2-7; unclear D gene. Germline lookup yields CDR1 SGDLS and CDR2 YYNGEE. With 0 bases removed from V and 5 bases from J, the gap between germline ends came to 6 bases. The CDR3 has 12 residues.